This T cell receptor beta chain originates from a study of blood T cells in healthy people across ages. The CDR3 length is 16 residues. After removal of 6 bases from V and 2 bases from J, the junction contained 7 bases not matched to a gene. CDR1 and CDR2 (germline): SGHRS, YFSETQ. Together with a sample-barcoded 5' primer, a J-beta primer mix was included in a second PCR lasting about 6 to 11 cycles. TCRdb used MiXCR to reprocess the 5' RACE reads, holding one entry per CDR3 protein. The sample lists more than 1,400,000 distinct CDR3 sequences; 35% to 45% were seen once. The sample taken for sequencing was blood. The receptor comes from a woman between 18 and 29 years old in good health. This chain joins TRBV5-1 and TRBJ2-6, with 8 positions matching TRBD1. CDR3 residues: CASNVQGAAGANVLTF. The CDR3 region has the DNA TGCGCCAGCAATGTCCAGGGGGCGGCTGGGGCCAACGTCCTGACTTTC.